A single sample gave rise to the 24 T cell receptor beta chains below, sequenced in a study of blood T cell repertoires in COVID-19. Sequencing was performed with immunoSEQ multiplex PCR; in TCRdb, only in-frame clones are kept and a portion is missing. The data contain about 270,000 clones, roughly 86% of them singletons. Sequencing input: peripheral blood. Source of these receptors: a man aged 40-49 years with active or convalescent COVID-19.

The chain uses TRBV9 and TRBJ2-1; D is possibly TRBD2 (6 bases). Trimming removed 0 bases from V and 2 bases from J, with 12 bases in between. This CDR3 comprises 16 residues. Germline CDR1 is SGDLS and CDR2 is YYNGEE. The CDR3 here is CASSVAGDGAYNEQFF. DNA for the CDR3: TGTGCCAGCAGCGTAGCGGGGGACGGGGCCTACAATGAGCAGTTCTTC.

V and J are TRBV28 and TRBJ1-5, with D possibly being TRBD1 (6 bases). The V gene's germline CDR1 is MDHEN and CDR2 SYDVKM. The CDR3 contains 15 residues. Trimming stripped 4 bases from V and 7 bases from J, with 17 bases between. Written as DNA, the CDR3 is TGTGCCAGCAGTTCGCCACAGGGACACGGCCAGCCCCAGCATTTT. It yields the protein CASSSPQGHGQPQHF.

This clone is a singleton in its sample. The chain couples TRBV27 to TRBJ1-6; D gene ambiguous. The ends were cut back, 8 bases at V and 14 bases at J, with 22 bases in the middle. The germline gives CDR1 MNHEY, CDR2 SMNVEV (reference sequence). The CDR3 covers 14 residues. The CDR3 bases are TGTGCCAGCTCCCCCAAAGCGGTCTTCGGGTCCCTCCACTTT. Amino acids: CASSPKAVFGSLHF.

The gene calls are TRBV7-9 and TRBJ1-5; 7 bases agree with TRBD1. Germline lookup yields CDR1 SEHNR and CDR2 FQNEAQ (reference sequence). The CDR3 loop spans 15 amino acids. The V and J ends lost 5 bases and 5 bases, in that order; junction bases with no gene match: 9. This CDR3 reads CASSVGITGDQPQHF. The CDR3 coding sequence is TGTGCCAGCAGCGTAGGGATAACAGGGGATCAGCCCCAGCATTTT. The variable domain in full, completed from reference TRBV7-9 and TRBJ1-5, reads DTGVSQNPRHKITKRGQNVTFRCDPISEHNRLYWYRQTLGQGPEFLTYFQNEAQLEKSRLLSDRFSAERPKGSFSTLEIQRTEQGDSAMYLCASSVGITGDQPQHFGDGTRLSIL.

This chain uses TRBV30 with TRBJ1-6, with D possibly TRBD1 on 6 matching bases. Per germline, CDR1 GTSNPN and CDR2 SVGIG (reference sequence). V was cut by 8 bases and J by 7 bases, with 15 bases left in between. This CDR3 is built from 13 residues. The CDR3 sequence: CAQRRQANSPLHF. CDR3 sequence (DNA): TGTGCCCAGAGGAGACAGGCCAATTCACCCCTCCACTTT.

The chain has TRBV27 and TRBJ2-1; TRBD2 aligns across 9 bases. The CDR3 consists of 16 residues. The J segment lost 8 bases and the V segment lost 3 bases, leaving 11 bases of the junction unmatched. Germline V gene lookup returns CDR1 MNHEY and CDR2 SMNVEV (reference sequence). The CDR3 nucleotides read TGTGCCAGCAGTTTGGGAGGCGGGAGGGCAGTAGATGAGCAGTTCTTC. It specifies CASSLGGGRAVDEQFF.

The chain carries TRBV13 and TRBJ2-2, with unresolved D. V dropped 1 base and J dropped 2 bases, with 8 bases sitting between them. This CDR3 has 15 amino acids. Germline V gene sequence: CDR1 PRHDT, CDR2 FYEKMQ (reference sequence). The CDR3: CASSLDMTNTGELFF. CDR3 DNA: TGTGCCAGCAGCTTAGATATGACAAACACCGGGGAGCTGTTTTTT.

The J gene is TRBJ1-2, the V gene TRBV2, with TRBD1 as a possible D gene (5 bases). The V end was cut by 1 base, the J end by 2 bases, with 8 bases between. This CDR3 is built from 14 residues. From germline, CDR1 is SNHLY and CDR2 FYNNEI. DNA for the CDR3: TGTGCCAGCAGTGAAGAAGGACAAAACTATGGCTACACCTTC. Protein sequence: CASSEEGQNYGYTF. Using reference TRBV2 and TRBJ1-2 for the parts outside the CDR3, the full variable domain is EPEVTQTPSHQVTQMGQEVILRCVPISNHLYFYWYRQILGQKVEFLVSFYNNEISEKSEIFDDQFSVERPDGSNFTLKIRSTKLEDSAMYFCASSEEGQNYGYTFGSGTRLTVV.

In this sample, this clone turned up a few times. The rearrangement joins TRBV4-2 to TRBJ1-2, with unresolved D. Germline CDR1 reads LGHNA; CDR2 reads YNFKEQ. Trimming stripped 0 bases from V and 7 bases from J, with 15 bases between. The CDR3 contains 15 residues. The CDR3 DNA reads TGTGCCAGCAGCCAAGAGGGCCATTCGCGTAGTGGCTACACCTTC. The encoded protein is CASSQEGHSRSGYTF.

The rearrangement links TRBV30 to TRBJ2-2; 11 nucleotides agree with TRBD2. J was trimmed by 7 bases and V by 2 bases; bases with no gene match: 12. This CDR3 is 17 amino acids long. Germline CDR1 and CDR2: GTSNPN and SVGIG (reference sequence). The CDR3 bases are TGTGCCTGGAGTACCAGTTGGACTAGCGGGTTCTACGGGGAGCTGTTTTTT. This translates into CAWSTSWTSGFYGELFF.

The chain is built from TRBV19 and TRBJ1-5, with D possibly matching TRBD1 (5 bases). Germline-derived CDR1 and CDR2 are LNHDA and SQIVND (reference sequence). V lost 9 bases to trimming and J lost 15 bases, with 15 bases between them. The CDR3 extends over 10 amino acids. The CDR3 region is CASAGIGRHF. DNA of the CDR3: TGTGCCAGCGCAGGGATAGGTCGGCATTTT. The full variable domain, in which reference TRBV19 and TRBJ1-5 provide the parts outside the CDR3, is DGGITQSPKYLFRKEGQNVTLSCEQNLNHDAMYWYRQDPGQGLRLIYYSQIVNDFQKGDIAEGYSVSREKKESFPLTVTSAQKNPTAFYLCASAGIGRHFGDGTRLSIL.

The chain couples TRBV5-4 to TRBJ2-7; D is perhaps TRBD1 (5 bases). Trimming took 2 bases from V and 2 from J, leaving 8 bases between them. Germline CDR1 and CDR2: SGHNT and YYREEE (reference sequence). The CDR3 contains 13 residues. As DNA, the CDR3 is TGTGCCAGCAGCTTCGGACATACCTACGAGCAGTACTTC. Translating it yields CASSFGHTYEQYF. Variable domain in full (rest from reference TRBV5-4 and TRBJ2-7): ETGVTQSPTHLIKTRGQQVTLRCSSQSGHNTVSWYQQALGQGPQFIFQYYREEENGRGNFPPRFSGLQFPNYSSELNVNALELDDSALYLCASSFGHTYEQYFGPGTRLTVT.

This rearrangement joins TRBV5-1 to TRBJ2-7, with TRBD2 matching 12 bases. V lost 7 bases and J lost 5; bases outside the gene matches: 7. The CDR3 extends over 14 amino acids. Germline CDR1 SGHRS, CDR2 YFSETQ. CDR3 sequence: CASQQSSGRDEQYF. The CDR3 coding sequence is TGCGCCAGCCAGCAATCTAGCGGGAGGGACGAGCAGTACTTC.

The genes are TRBV27 and TRBJ2-7; TRBD2 agrees at 8 bases. V shed 8 bases, J shed 9 bases, and the junction held 12 bases outside the gene matches. The CDR3 totals 13 residues. CDR1 and CDR2 (germline): MNHEY, SMNVEV (reference sequence). The CDR3 sequence is CASPRPREEVQYF. In nucleotides, the CDR3 is TGTGCCAGCCCAAGGCCGCGGGAGGAGGTGCAGTACTTC.

The rearrangement links TRBV7-3 to TRBJ2-5; tentatively, D is TRBD1 (6 bases). V lost 5 bases to trimming and J lost 5 bases, with 12 bases between them. CDR1 is SGHTA, CDR2 FQGTGA, per germline. The CDR3 is 13 residues long. CDR3 bases: TGTGCCAGCAGCCGCAGTACAGGGGAGACCCAGTACTTC. Protein product: CASSRSTGETQYF.

The rearrangement joins TRBV18 to TRBJ1-1; D might be TRBD1 (5 bases). The ends were cut back, 5 bases at V and 5 bases at J, with 15 bases in the middle. The CDR3 loop spans 14 amino acids. CDR1 is KGHSH and CDR2 is LQKENI in the germline V gene. CDR3 in amino acids: CASSTSGARTEAFF. DNA of the CDR3: TGTGCCAGCTCAACCAGCGGGGCTAGGACTGAAGCTTTCTTT.

This rearrangement joins TRBV4-2 to TRBJ2-7; D unresolved. Trimming removed 0 bases from V and 4 bases from J, with 13 bases in between. The length of the CDR3 is 15 residues. CDR1 is LGHNA and CDR2 is YNFKEQ in the germline V gene. CDR3 sequence: CASSQEAGGPYEQYF. CDR3 in DNA: TGTGCCAGCAGCCAAGAGGCAGGTGGGCCTTACGAGCAGTACTTC.

The chain links TRBV6-1 to TRBJ1-6; possible D gene TRBD1, 6 bases. V lost 1 base and J lost 4, with 17 bases in between. The CDR3 covers 18 residues. CDR1 is MNHNS, CDR2 SASEGT, per germline. The CDR3 region has the DNA TGTGCCAGCAGTGAAGTGAGAGCGGACAGCAGATATAATTCACCCCTCCACTTT. Protein sequence: CASSEVRADSRYNSPLHF.

The chain carries TRBV5-8 and TRBJ2-5; TRBD1 matches at 8 bases. Germline assignment: CDR1 SGHTS and CDR2 YDEGEE. The CDR3 covers 14 residues. Losses at the gene ends were 2 bases for V and 4 bases for J; bases not matched to a gene: 4. The CDR3 DNA follows: TGTGCCAGCAGCTTCGTACAGGGGGGAGAGACCCAGTACTTC. It specifies CASSFVQGGETQYF. Together with reference TRBV5-8 and TRBJ2-5, the CDR3 gives the full variable domain: EAGVTQSPTHLIKTRGQQATLRCSPISGHTSVYWYQQALGLGLQFLLWYDEGEERNRGNFPPRFSGRQFPNYSSELNVNALELEDSALYLCASSFVQGGETQYFGPGTRLLVL.

The chain uses TRBV2 and TRBJ1-2, with no clear D. The CDR3 sequence is 14 residues long. Germline V gene lookup returns CDR1 SNHLY and CDR2 FYNNEI. With 2 bases removed from V and 4 bases from J, the gap between germline ends came to 11 bases. The CDR3 DNA follows: TGTGCCAGCAGTGAACAAGCAACTATCTATGGCTACACCTTC. Residues: CASSEQATIYGYTF.

This clone was observed once. This chain connects TRBV19 to TRBJ2-7; 7 bases line up with TRBD2. Germline V gene sequence: CDR1 LNHDA, CDR2 SQIVND (reference sequence). This CDR3 spans 15 amino acids. Losses at the gene ends were 3 bases for V and 2 bases for J; bases not matched to a gene: 7. This CDR3 reads CASSIGREVPYEQYF. CDR3 coding DNA: TGTGCCAGTAGTATTGGACGGGAGGTCCCCTACGAGCAGTACTTC.

This chain uses TRBV6-5 with TRBJ1-1; D remains ambiguous. Germline CDR1 and CDR2: MNHEY and SVGAGI. Trimming pared 4 bases from V and 1 base from J, leaving 7 bases between. This CDR3 spans 13 amino acids. CDR3 coding DNA: TGTGCCAGCAGTTCCCAGGAGAACACTGAAGCTTTCTTT. Amino acids: CASSSQENTEAFF.

The CDR3 bases are TGTGCCAGCAGTTACGCGACAGGGGTAAATGGCTACACCTTC. Translation gives CASSYATGVNGYTF. The V and J genes are TRBV6-5 and TRBJ1-2; 8 bases line up with TRBD1. CDR1 is MNHEY and CDR2 is SVGAGI in the germline V gene. V lost 2 bases to trimming and J lost 6 bases; unmatched junction nucleotides: 5. There are 14 residues in the CDR3.

The genes are TRBV5-1 and TRBJ1-2; maybe TRBD1 (6 bases). This CDR3 is built from 14 residues. Germline CDR1 SGHRS, CDR2 YFSETQ. Between the trimmed V and J ends, which lost 0 bases and 2 bases, there was a span of 8 bases. The CDR3 DNA follows: TGCGCCAGCAGCTTGGAAGGACAGAACTATGGCTACACCTTC. Its translation: CASSLEGQNYGYTF.